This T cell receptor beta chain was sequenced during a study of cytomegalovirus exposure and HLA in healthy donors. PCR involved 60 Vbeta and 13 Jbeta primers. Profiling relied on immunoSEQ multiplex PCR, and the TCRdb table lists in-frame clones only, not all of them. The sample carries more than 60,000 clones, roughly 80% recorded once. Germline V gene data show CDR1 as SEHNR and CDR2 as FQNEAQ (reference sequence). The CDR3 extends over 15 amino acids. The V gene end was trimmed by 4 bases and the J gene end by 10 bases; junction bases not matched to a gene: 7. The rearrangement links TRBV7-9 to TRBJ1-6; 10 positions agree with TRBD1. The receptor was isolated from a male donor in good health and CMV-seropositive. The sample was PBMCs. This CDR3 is CASSSSTGGYSPLHF. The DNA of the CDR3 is TGTGCCAGCAGCTCATCGACAGGGGGCTACTCACCCCTCCACTTT.